This T cell receptor (beta chain) derives from a study of cytomegalovirus exposure and HLA in healthy donors. Primers: 60 Vbeta forward and 13 Jbeta reverse. Method: immunoSEQ multiplex PCR; TCRdb's copy keeps in-frame clones and lacks some. The sample contains about 180,000 clones, less than 80% of which appear only once. The sequence came from a middle-aged woman in good health and CMV-seronegative. Sequencing input: PBMCs.

Here the CDR3 reads CASSPGFGANEKLFF. DNA of the CDR3: TGTGCCAGCAGCCCCGGATTCGGGGCTAATGAAAAACTGTTTTTT. The chain recombines TRBV14 with TRBJ1-4; D is unclear. This CDR3 has 15 residues. V lost 4 bases and J lost 3, with 12 bases in between. Germline CDR1 SGHDN, CDR2 FVKESK.